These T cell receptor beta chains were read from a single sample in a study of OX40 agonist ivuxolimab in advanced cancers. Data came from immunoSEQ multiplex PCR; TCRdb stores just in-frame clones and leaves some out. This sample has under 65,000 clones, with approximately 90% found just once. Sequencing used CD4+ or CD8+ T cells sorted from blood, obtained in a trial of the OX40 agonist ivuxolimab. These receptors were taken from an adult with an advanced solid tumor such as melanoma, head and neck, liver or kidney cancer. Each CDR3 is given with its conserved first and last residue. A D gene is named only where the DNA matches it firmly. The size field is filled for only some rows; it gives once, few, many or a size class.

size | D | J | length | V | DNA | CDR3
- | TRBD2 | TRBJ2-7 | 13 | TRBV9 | TGTGCCAGCAGCGCGGGGGGGAATCCCGAGCAGTACTTC | CASSAGGNPEQYF
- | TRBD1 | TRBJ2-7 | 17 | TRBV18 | TGTGCCAGCCGGTGGACAGGGGGCGAGTTCGGGTCCTACGAGCAGTACTTC | CASRWTGGEFGSYEQYF
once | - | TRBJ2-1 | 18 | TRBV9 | TGTGCCAGCAGCTTATTTCCCCTAATCGGGACAAAATACAATGAGCAGTTCTTC | CASSLFPLIGTKYNEQFF
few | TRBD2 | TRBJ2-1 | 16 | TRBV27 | TGTGCCAGCAGTATAACTAGCGGGAGGACCTACAATGAGCAGTTCTTC | CASSITSGRTYNEQFF
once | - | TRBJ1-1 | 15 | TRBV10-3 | TGTGCCATCAGTGAGTCCGTTGTTGGGAACACTGAAGCTTTCTTT | CAISESVVGNTEAFF
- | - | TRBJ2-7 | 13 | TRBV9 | TGTGCCAGCAGCGTACAGGGTAGGAGCGAGCAGTACTTC | CASSVQGRSEQYF
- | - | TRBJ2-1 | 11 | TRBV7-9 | TGTGCCAGCAGCTTTGAACAGGGGCAGTTCTTC | CASSFEQGQFF
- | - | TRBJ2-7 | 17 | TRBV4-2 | TGTGCCAGCAGCCAAGGTGCTAGCGGCTGGGGGCTCTACGAGCAGTACTTC | CASSQGASGWGLYEQYF
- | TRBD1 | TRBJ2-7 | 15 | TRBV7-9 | TGTGCCAGCAGCTCGTTCGACAGGGTCCTCTACGAGCAGTACTTC | CASSSFDRVLYEQYF
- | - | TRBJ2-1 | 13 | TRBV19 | TGTGCCAGTAGTGTGGCTATCTACAATGAGCAGTTCTTC | CASSVAIYNEQFF
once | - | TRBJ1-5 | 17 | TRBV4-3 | TGCGCCAGCAGCCAAGAACCAGGCCTTAATAGCAATCAGCCCCAGCATTTT | CASSQEPGLNSNQPQHF
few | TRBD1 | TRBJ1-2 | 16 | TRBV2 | TGTGCCAGCCCGAGTGTAATTTCCGGGACAGGGGATGGCTACACCTTC | CASPSVISGTGDGYTF
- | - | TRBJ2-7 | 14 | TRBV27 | TGTGCCAGCAGTCCCGGGACGGCGACCTACGAGCAGTACTTC | CASSPGTATYEQYF
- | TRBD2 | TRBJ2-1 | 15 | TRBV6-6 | TGTGCCAGCAGTCATAACAGACTAGCGGGGCGTGAGCAGTTCTTC | CASSHNRLAGREQFF
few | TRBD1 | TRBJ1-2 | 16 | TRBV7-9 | TGTGCCAGCAGGTCGAGTAGCGGGACAGAGGGCTATGGCTACACCTTC | CASRSSSGTEGYGYTF
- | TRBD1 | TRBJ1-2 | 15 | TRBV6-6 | TGTGCCAGCAGTTACTCGTCGCAGGGGGCATATGGCTACACCTTC | CASSYSSQGAYGYTF
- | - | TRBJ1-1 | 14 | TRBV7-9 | TGTGCCAGCAGCTCCTATGGCCAGGACTCTGAAGCTTTCTTT | CASSSYGQDSEAFF
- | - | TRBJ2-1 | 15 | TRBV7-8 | TGTGCCAGCAGCATGCCAGGGAGCTCCTACAATGAGCAGTTCTTC | CASSMPGSSYNEQFF
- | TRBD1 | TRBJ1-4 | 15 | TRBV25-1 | TGTGCCAGCAGGCTGACAGGGGGCTTGGGTGAAAAACTGTTTTTT | CASRLTGGLGEKLFF
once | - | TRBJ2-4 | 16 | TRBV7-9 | TGTGCCAGCAGCTTACCCCCCGAGACAGTTGAAAACATTCAGTACTTC | CASSLPPETVENIQYF
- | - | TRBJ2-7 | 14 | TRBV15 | TGTGCCACCAGCAGAGCGGTAATGGAGTACGAGCAGTACTTC | CATSRAVMEYEQYF
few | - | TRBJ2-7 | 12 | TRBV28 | TGTGCCAGCAGTCTTGACAGTTCCGAGCAGTACTTC | CASSLDSSEQYF
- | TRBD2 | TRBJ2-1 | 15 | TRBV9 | TGTGCCAGCAGCGTAGGCGGGGGGGACTACAATGAGCAGTTCTTC | CASSVGGGDYNEQFF
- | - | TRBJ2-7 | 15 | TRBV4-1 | TGCGCCAGCAGCCAAGCAACCGGACAATTCTACGAGCAGTACTTC | CASSQATGQFYEQYF
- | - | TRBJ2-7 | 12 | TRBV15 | TGTGCCACCAGCAGAGAGGGGAGCGAGCAGTACTTC | CATSREGSEQYF
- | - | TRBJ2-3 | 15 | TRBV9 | TGTGCCAGCAGCGTAGGGGCGGGAAGGTTAGATACGCAGTATTTT | CASSVGAGRLDTQYF
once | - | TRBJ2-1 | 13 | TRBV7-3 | TGTGCCAGCAGCTCCGGGTTGGGGCATGAGCAGTTCTTC | CASSSGLGHEQFF
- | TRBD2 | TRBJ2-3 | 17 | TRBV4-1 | TGCGCCAGCAGCCAAGCCCCTAGCGGAATTTACACAGATACGCAGTATTTT | CASSQAPSGIYTDTQYF
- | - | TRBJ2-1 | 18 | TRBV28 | TGTGCCAGCAGTTCGGGCAACATGAGGGCTAGCTCCTACAATGAGCAGTTCTTC | CASSSGNMRASSYNEQFF
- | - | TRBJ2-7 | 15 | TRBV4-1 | TGCGCCAGCAGCCAAGTAAACGGGGGAGCCTACGAGCAGTACTTC | CASSQVNGGAYEQYF
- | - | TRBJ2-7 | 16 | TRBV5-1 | TGCGCCAGCAGCTTGGGTAGCAGCCTCGGGTCCTACGAGCAGTACTTC | CASSLGSSLGSYEQYF
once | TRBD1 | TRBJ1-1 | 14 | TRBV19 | TGTGCCAGTAGTATAAGACAGGGGAACACTGAAGCTTTCTTT | CASSIRQGNTEAFF
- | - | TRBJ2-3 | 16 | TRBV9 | TGTGCCAGCAGCGTAGGGGGGGTTTGGGCGACAGATACGCAGTATTTT | CASSVGGVWATDTQYF
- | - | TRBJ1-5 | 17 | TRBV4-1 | TGCGCCAGCAGCCGAGCCACAGGGTCCCTTACAAATCAGCCCCAGCATTTT | CASSRATGSLTNQPQHF
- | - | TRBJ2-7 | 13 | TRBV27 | TGTGCCAGCAGTCCGACATATTCCTACGAGCAGTACTTC | CASSPTYSYEQYF
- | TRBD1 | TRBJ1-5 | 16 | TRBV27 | TGTGCCAGCAGTTTATCACCAGGGGGCCACAATCAGCCCCAGCATTTT | CASSLSPGGHNQPQHF
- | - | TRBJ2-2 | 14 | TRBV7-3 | TGTGCCAGCAGCTTAGGCGGAGGGGACGGGGAGCTGTTTTTT | CASSLGGGDGELFF
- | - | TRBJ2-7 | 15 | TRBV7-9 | TGTGCCAGCAGCTTAGCCGTGGCGGCCGGGTACGAGCAGTACTTC | CASSLAVAAGYEQYF
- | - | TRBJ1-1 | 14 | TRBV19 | TGTGCCAGTAGTAGCGGGACGGTGAACACTGAAGCTTTCTTT | CASSSGTVNTEAFF
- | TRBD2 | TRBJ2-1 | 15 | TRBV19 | TGTGCCAGTAGTCGGACTAGCGGAATCTACAATGAGCAGTTCTTC | CASSRTSGIYNEQFF
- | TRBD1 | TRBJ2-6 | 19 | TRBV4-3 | TGCGCCAGCAGCCAAGAAGGATACCGTACAGGGGGTGGGGCCAACGTCCTGACTTTC | CASSQEGYRTGGGANVLTF
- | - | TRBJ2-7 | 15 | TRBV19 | TGTGCCAGTACCATTTCATCGGGCTTCTCCTACGAGCAGTACTTC | CASTISSGFSYEQYF
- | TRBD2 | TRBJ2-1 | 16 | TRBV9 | TGTGCCAGCAGCGTACCCGACGGGGGGGCCTACAATGAGCAGTTCTTC | CASSVPDGGAYNEQFF
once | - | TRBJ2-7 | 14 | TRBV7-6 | TGTGCCAGCAGCTTAGATGGAGGGTCCTACGAGCAGTACTTC | CASSLDGGSYEQYF
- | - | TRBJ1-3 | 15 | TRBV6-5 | TGTGCCAGCAGTCCCGGGGACATTACTGGAAACACCATATATTTT | CASSPGDITGNTIYF
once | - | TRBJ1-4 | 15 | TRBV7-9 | TGTGCCAGCAGCTTCTCCGACAATGATGCGGAAAAACTGTTTTTT | CASSFSDNDAEKLFF
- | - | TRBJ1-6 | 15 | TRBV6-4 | TGTGCCAGCAGTGACGTTTGGGGTCTTAATTCACCCCTCCACTTT | CASSDVWGLNSPLHF
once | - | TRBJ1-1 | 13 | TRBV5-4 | TGTGCCAGCAGCTCGCAGTGGAACACTGAAGCTTTCTTT | CASSSQWNTEAFF
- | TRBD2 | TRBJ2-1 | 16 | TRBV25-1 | TGTGCCAGCAGTGACCTCGGCGGGAGGGTCTACAATGAGCAGTTCTTC | CASSDLGGRVYNEQFF
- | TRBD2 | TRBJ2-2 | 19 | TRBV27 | TGTGCCAGCAGTTTGACTAGCGGGATGGGAAGAGTGTGGACCGGGGAGCTGTTTTTT | CASSLTSGMGRVWTGELFF
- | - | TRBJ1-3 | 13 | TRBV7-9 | TGTGCCAGCGGGCAGGGGTCGGGAAACACCATATATTTT | CASGQGSGNTIYF
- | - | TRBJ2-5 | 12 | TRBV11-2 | TGTGCCAGCAGCTATATAGTCAGGGAGCAGTACTTC | CASSYIVREQYF
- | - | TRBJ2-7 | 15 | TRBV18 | TGTGCCAGCTCACCGGATCTAGGACCTTCCTACGAGCAGTACTTC | CASSPDLGPSYEQYF
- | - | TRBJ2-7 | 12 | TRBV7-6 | TGTGCCAGCAGCTTAGGGACGTACGAGCAGTACTTC | CASSLGTYEQYF
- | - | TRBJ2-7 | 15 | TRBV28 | TGTGCCAGCAGTTTATTGAGGGGGGAGGGCTACGAGCAGTACTTC | CASSLLRGEGYEQYF
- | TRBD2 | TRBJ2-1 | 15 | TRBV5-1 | TGCGCCAGCAAGACTAGCGGGACCTCCTACAATGAGCAGTTCTTC | CASKTSGTSYNEQFF